This entry features one TCR beta chain sequence. The antigen is undetermined. The germline V gene has CDR1 MGHRA and CDR2 YSYEKL. V lost 2 bases, J lost 7 bases, and 10 bases stayed unmatched. The CDR3 is made up of 17 amino acids. Data came from immunoSEQ multiplex PCR; TCRdb stores just in-frame clones and leaves some out. Here the sample spans about 2.3 million clones, 85% to 95% being singletons. This specimen comes from a study of shared clonotypes between healthy human individuals. Study as a whole: Serving as donors were a couple of women and three men, whose ages spanned 18 to 49. Regarding the study as a whole: Around 5% was the fraction of naive CD4 clonotypes found shared across four donors.

The rearrangement links TRBV4-1 to TRBJ1-4, with 10 bases identical to TRBD1. This receptor was taken from a man aged 18 to 30 in good health. Some clones in this sample may be carry-over from other donors' samples. Sequencing used naive CD4+ T cells from PBMCs. The sample's subset: CD45RA+ positively selected. In DNA, the CDR3 is TGCGCCAGCAGCCAATCAATACCGGGACAGGGGTTTGAAAAACTGTTTTTT. Translating gives CASSQSIPGQGFEKLFF.